A single sample gave rise to the 19 T cell receptor beta chains below, sequenced in a study of cytotoxic CD8 clonotypes in ibrutinib-treated CLL. Measured with immunoSEQ multiplex PCR; TCRdb has only the in-frame clones, and not every one. The data contain some 200,000 clones, about 75% of them singletons. This sample comprised PBMCs, obtained after 12 months of ibrutinib treatment. Receptor source: a human donor with chronic lymphocytic leukemia.

The rearrangement joins TRBV30 to TRBJ1-3; no clear D. Germline V gene sequence: CDR1 GTSNPN, CDR2 SVGIG (reference sequence). V gave up 8 bases and J gave up 0 bases, with 8 bases separating them. The CDR3 runs to 12 residues. The DNA of the CDR3 is TGTGCCGTCACAGCCTCTGGAAACACCATATATTTT. Translation gives CAVTASGNTIYF.

This clone was found a few times. The chain is built from TRBV2 and TRBJ2-3; perhaps TRBD1 as D (5 bases). The V gene's germline CDR1 is SNHLY and CDR2 FYNNEI. Trimming took 9 bases from V and 0 from J, leaving 7 bases between them. This CDR3 has 12 residues. CDR3: CASGASTDTQYF. The CDR3 DNA is TGTGCCAGTGGGGCAAGCACAGATACGCAGTATTTT.

This clone came up a few times. The genes are TRBV29-1 and TRBJ2-5; maybe TRBD1 (6 bases). The CDR3 is 14 residues long. V was cut by 1 base and J by 4 bases, with 13 bases left in between. Germline CDR1 SQVTM, CDR2 ANQGSEA. CDR3 region: CSVEARQVGETQYF. The DNA for the CDR3 is TGCAGCGTTGAAGCCAGACAGGTGGGAGAGACCCAGTACTTC.

This clone was picked up a small number of times. The chain is built from TRBV20-1 and TRBJ1-2; 9 nucleotides agree with TRBD1. The CDR3 sequence is 11 residues long. Germline lookup yields CDR1 DFQATT and CDR2 SNEGSKA (reference sequence). J lost 14 bases, V lost 5 bases, and 9 bases had no gene match. The CDR3 bases are TGCAGTGCTTATGACAGGGGGGGACGGACCTTC. It is translated as CSAYDRGGRTF.

The gene calls are TRBV6-1 and TRBJ1-6; TRBD1 is a possible D gene (5 bases). The CDR3 consists of 14 residues. The V gene lost 2 bases and the J gene lost 9 bases, with 11 bases spanning the gap. The V gene's germline CDR1 is MNHNS and CDR2 SASEGT. The CDR3 DNA reads TGTGCCAGCAGTGAAATAACAGGTGGTTCACCCCTCCACTTT. It yields the protein CASSEITGGSPLHF.

This clone was detected a few times. Other DNA sequences in this specimen translate into the identical CDR3. The V and J genes are TRBV5-1 and TRBJ2-3; no definite D call. Deletions cut 2 bases from V and 0 bases from J, with 13 bases between. CDR3 size: 16 residues. The germline V gene has CDR1 SGHRS and CDR2 YFSETQ. The CDR3 protein is CASSLSGRPSTDTQYF. CDR3 nucleotide sequence: TGCGCCAGCAGCTTATCTGGTAGGCCTAGCACAGATACGCAGTATTTT. The variable domain in full, completed from reference TRBV5-1 and TRBJ2-3, reads KAGVTQTPRYLIKTRGQQVTLSCSPISGHRSVSWYQQTPGQGLQFLFEYFSETQRNKGNFPGRFSGRQFSNSRSEMNVSTLELGDSALYLCASSLSGRPSTDTQYFGPGTRLTVL.

The chain is built from TRBV7-9 and TRBJ1-3; no reliable D call. The CDR3 spans 15 residues. Trimming pared 5 bases from V and 2 bases from J, leaving 13 bases between. The germline CDR1 and CDR2 sequences are SEHNR and FQNEAQ (reference sequence). The CDR3 coding sequence is TGTGCCAGCAGCCGTACAGAGACCGCTGGAAACACCATATATTTT. Its translation: CASSRTETAGNTIYF.

The V and J genes are TRBV11-2 and TRBJ1-2; no definite D call. V was pared by 5 bases and J by 0 bases, with 13 bases between. CDR1 and CDR2 (germline): SGHAT, FQNNGV. The CDR3 contains 15 residues. Here the CDR3 reads CASSPLAGTNYGYTF. CDR3 bases: TGTGCCAGCAGCCCCCTCGCGGGCACTAACTATGGCTACACCTTC.

The J gene is TRBJ2-3, the V gene TRBV9; 8 bases are shared with TRBD1. J gave up 1 base and V 3 bases, and 1 base lay outside the gene matches. The CDR3 consists of 14 residues. Per the germline V gene, CDR1 is SGDLS and CDR2 is YYNGEE. CDR3 nucleotide sequence: TGTGCCAGCAGCGCCAGGGGGCGCACAGATACGCAGTATTTT. Protein: CASSARGRTDTQYF.

The chain uses TRBV28 and TRBJ2-3, with D possibly being TRBD1 (6 bases). The germline V gene has CDR1 MDHEN and CDR2 SYDVKM. Trimming pared 5 bases from V and 6 bases from J, leaving 15 bases between. This CDR3 has 14 amino acids. The CDR3 DNA reads as TGTGCCAGCAGTGGCCCAGGGGCAGTGGATACGCAGTATTTT. As protein: CASSGPGAVDTQYF.

This clone was counted only a few times. This chain uses TRBV6-5 with TRBJ1-5; D remains ambiguous. Per germline, CDR1 MNHEY and CDR2 SVGAGI. The V gene lost 4 bases and the J gene lost 7 bases, with 8 bases spanning the gap. The CDR3 is 12 amino acids. The DNA for the CDR3 is TGTGCCAGCAGTTCCGGAGAACAGCCCCAGCATTTT. Translation gives CASSSGEQPQHF.

In DNA form, the CDR3 reads TGTGCCAGCACCTCACTGGGCGGGACTGCGACCGGGGAGCTGTTTTTT. It yields the protein CASTSLGGTATGELFF. This chain joins TRBV28 and TRBJ2-2; D perhaps matches TRBD2 (6 bases). This CDR3 comprises 16 residues. V was clipped by 7 bases and J by 5 bases, with 20 bases between them. Germline V gene lookup returns CDR1 MDHEN and CDR2 SYDVKM.

A few counts support this clone. The chain has TRBV30 and TRBJ2-1; TRBD2 agrees at 8 bases. CDR3 length: 11 amino acids. Losses at the gene ends were 0 bases for V and 14 bases for J; bases not matched to a gene: 3. Germline V lookup: CDR1 GTSNPN, CDR2 SVGIG (reference sequence). The CDR3: CAWSVGSGEFF. CDR3 DNA sequence: TGTGCCTGGAGTGTCGGTAGCGGGGAGTTCTTC.

V and J are TRBV6-1 and TRBJ1-5, with D possibly being TRBD1 (5 bases). V dropped 4 bases and J dropped 0 bases, with 10 bases sitting between them. CDR3 length: 15 amino acids. From germline, CDR1 is MNHNS and CDR2 SASEGT. In DNA form, the CDR3 reads TGTGCCAGCAGTGTTAGACAGAATAGCAATCAGCCCCAGCATTTT. Its protein is CASSVRQNSNQPQHF.

This chain connects TRBV25-1 to TRBJ1-6; 8 bases align to TRBD1. V shed 10 bases and J 7 bases; nucleotides not matched to a gene: 9. Germline loops: CDR1 MGHDK, CDR2 SYGVNS. This CDR3 has 14 amino acids. CDR3 sequence: CATSRTGRNSPLHF. The CDR3 coding sequence is TGTGCCACCTCCCGGACAGGGCGAAATTCACCCCTCCACTTT.

The sample holds one count of this clone. The chain joins TRBV18 to TRBJ2-6; 8 positions match TRBD1. Germline V gene lookup returns CDR1 KGHSH and CDR2 LQKENI. V lost 5 bases and J lost 0; bases outside the gene matches: 3. CDR3 size: 16 residues. The chain's CDR3 is CASSEDRVSGANVLTF. As DNA, the CDR3 is TGTGCCAGCTCAGAGGACAGGGTCTCTGGGGCCAACGTCCTGACTTTC.

CDR3 nucleotide sequence: TGTGCCAGCAGTGTCGCCGGTTGGAACACTGAAGCTTTCTTT. Translating gives CASSVAGWNTEAFF. This chain uses TRBV27 with TRBJ1-1; D ambiguous. The CDR3 extends over 14 amino acids. Trimming removed 5 bases from V and 1 base from J, with 11 bases in between. Germline loops: CDR1 MNHEY, CDR2 SMNVEV (reference sequence).

This clone was observed a handful of times. This rearrangement joins TRBV5-6 to TRBJ1-6, with 7 bases that match TRBD1. Germline loops: CDR1 SGHDT, CDR2 YYEEEE. The CDR3 totals 15 residues. V dropped 2 bases and J dropped 9; count of bases not matched to a gene: 8. Written as DNA, the CDR3 is TGTGCCAGCAGCTTCCTAGACAGGGCGGGTTCACCCCTCCACTTT. Protein product: CASSFLDRAGSPLHF.

V gene TRBV21-1 combines with J gene TRBJ2-2; no DNA check was done on the table's D call, TRBD2. TRBV21-1 is annotated as a pseudogene. The CDR3 length is 16 residues. The CDR3: CASSVRRGGNTGELFF. DNA for the CDR3: TGTGCCAGCAGCGTACGACGGGGGGGAAACACCGGGGAGCTGTTTTTT.